Each of the 4 T cell receptor beta chains below was sequenced from the same sample in a study of T cells in tumors after PD-1 blockade (dated by TCRdb to the late 2010s). Libraries were built with the immunoSEQ multiplex PCR assay. Held by TCRdb, this immuneACCESS table contains in-frame sequences only and omits some clones. Under half of the omission traces to an unresolved V gene where checked; the cause of the rest is unknown. The sample table holds 55,000 to 65,000 clones, of which about four fifths were seen once. Jointly, the top ten make up roughly 13% of the sample. The time point label, read with the paper, signifies: before anti-PD-1 therapy. Sequences were derived from PBMCs, sampled before anti-PD-1 treatment. These receptors all come from a human donor with basal cell carcinoma.

The chain carries TRBV12-3 or TRBV12-4 and TRBJ1-3; 7 bases are shared with TRBD1. The CDR3 extends over 13 amino acids. Unmatched junction bases numbered 2, after V lost 7 bases and J lost 2 bases. DNA for the CDR3: TGTGCCAGCATGAGGGGGCCTGGAAACACCATATATTTT. It yields the protein CASMRGPGNTIYF.

This clone was counted once. The V and J genes are TRBV29-1 and TRBJ1-2, with 7 nucleotides matching TRBD1. The V gene end was trimmed by 7 bases and the J gene end by 4 bases; junction bases not matched to a gene: 3. CDR1 SQVTM and CDR2 ANQGSEA come from the germline V gene. This CDR3 is built from 11 residues. The DNA for the CDR3 is TGCAGCGCTGGACAGGTCTATGGCTACACCTTC. Translated: CSAGQVYGYTF.

The chain recombines TRBV6-6 with TRBJ1-2; D is possibly TRBD1 (5 bases). CDR1 and CDR2 (germline): MNHNY, SVGAGI (reference sequence). Trimming cost V 6 bases and J 6 bases, with 17 bases left between them. CDR3 length: 14 amino acids. This chain's CDR3 is CASSKGAGTDGYTF. The DNA of the CDR3 is TGTGCCAGCAGCAAAGGGGCGGGCACCGATGGCTACACCTTC.

The genes are TRBV3-1 (or the pseudogene TRBV3-2) and TRBJ2-2, with 7 bases aligning to TRBD2. Trimming took 4 bases from V and 6 from J; bases not matched to a gene: 5. The CDR3 extends over 14 amino acids. CDR1 is LGHDT and CDR2 is YNNKEL in the germline V gene (reference sequence). The CDR3 protein is CASSRAGEAGELFF. The CDR3 DNA follows: TGTGCCAGCAGCCGGGCGGGGGAGGCCGGGGAGCTGTTTTTT.